Below are 26 T cell receptor beta chains sequenced from a single sample in a study of graft-versus-host responses after intestinal transplantation (dated by TCRdb to the early 2020s). Library creation used the immunoSEQ multiplex PCR assay. TCRdb carries this immuneACCESS record with in-frame sequences only. Its versions omit some clonotypes, under half of them owing to an unresolved V gene in the studies checked, with the rest unexplained. This sample comprises approximately 720 clones, 95% of them detected only once. Around 7% of the sample rests with the top ten. Material: PBMCs, obtained 26 days after transplant. The receptors were sampled from a human patient who received an intestinal transplant, so some T cells may come from the graft donor.

V is TRBV8-2 and J is TRBJ1-2. TRBV8-2 is a pseudogene locus. The CDR3 is 15 amino acids. DNA of the CDR3: TGTGGCAGTCTGGATAGGATAACGAAGACCTATGGCTACACCTTC. Its protein product is CGSLDRITKTYGYTF.

The chain has TRBV18 and TRBJ2-7; tentatively, D is TRBD1 or TRBD2 (6 bases each). The CDR3 covers 22 residues. Germline CDR1 is KGHSH and CDR2 is LQKENI. V lost 3 bases to trimming and J lost 3 bases, with 36 bases between them. CDR3 loop: CASSPLENLTGRGVSWFYEQYF. The CDR3, as DNA: TGTGCCAGCTCACCGCTGGAGAACCTCACAGGGCGGGGAGTCTCTTGGTTCTACGAGCAGTACTTC. Full variable domain (remainder filled in from reference TRBV18 and TRBJ2-7): NAGVMQNPRHLVRRRGQEARLRCSPMKGHSHVYWYRQLPEEGLKFMVYLQKENIIDESGMPKERFSAEFPKEGPSILRIQQVVRGDSAAYFCASSPLENLTGRGVSWFYEQYFGPGTRLTVT.

The chain has TRBV7-8 and TRBJ2-6, with D possibly matching TRBD2 (5 bases). With 10 bases removed from V and 1 base from J, the gap between germline ends came to 14 bases. The V gene's germline CDR1 is SGHVS and CDR2 FQNEAQ. This CDR3 comprises 15 residues. The CDR3 coding sequence is TGTGCCATAATCGCCTGGGAGTCTGGGGCCAACGTCCTGACTTTC. Translation: CAIIAWESGANVLTF.

The chain carries TRBV28 and TRBJ2-7, with unresolved D. This CDR3 region has 12 residues. Trimming removed 2 bases at V and 5 bases at J, with 7 bases between. Germline loops: CDR1 MDHEN, CDR2 SYDVKM. CDR3 region: CASSLGPHEQYF. As DNA, the CDR3 is TGTGCCAGCAGTTTAGGGCCCCACGAGCAGTACTTC.

This clone was seen only once. V usage is TRBV5-6 and J usage is TRBJ2-1, with D possibly matching TRBD2 (6 bases). Per the germline V gene, CDR1 is SGHDT and CDR2 is YYEEEE. This CDR3 has 13 residues. Trimming stripped 4 bases from V and 13 bases from J, with 18 bases between. The CDR3: CASSAGTSSFQFF. The CDR3 DNA reads as TGTGCCAGCAGCGCCGGGACTTCTTCGTTCCAGTTCTTC.

This clone was seen only once. The chain is built from TRBV9 and TRBJ2-7; 8 bases are a match to TRBD2. CDR1 and CDR2 (germline): SGDLS, YYNGEE. With V trimmed by 0 bases and J by 2 bases, 4 bases remained unmatched. The CDR3 runs to 15 residues. CDR3 nucleotide sequence: TGTGCCAGCAGCGTAGGACTAGCGTCTACCTACGAGCAGTACTTC. Translation: CASSVGLASTYEQYF.

This chain connects TRBV29-1 to TRBJ1-1; D might be TRBD1 (5 bases). Trimming took 1 base from V and 0 from J, leaving 18 bases between them. CDR1 is SQVTM, CDR2 ANQGSEA, per germline. The CDR3 extends over 17 amino acids. For the CDR3, the DNA is TGCAGCGTTGAAGGGGAGGGGCGCGAGGGTATGAACACTGAAGCTTTCTTT. Protein product: CSVEGEGREGMNTEAFF. Full variable domain (rest looked up from reference TRBV29-1 and TRBJ1-1): SAVISQKPSRDICQRGTSLTIQCQVDSQVTMMFWYRQQPGQSLTLIATANQGSEATYESGFVIDKFPISRPNLTFSTLTVSNMSPEDSSIYLCSVEGEGREGMNTEAFFGQGTRLTVV.

The chain joins TRBV15 to TRBJ2-7; 7 bases are shared with TRBD2. The V segment lost 0 bases and the J segment 2 bases; nucleotides outside the gene matches: 1. CDR3 length: 14 amino acids. CDR1 is LNHNV and CDR2 is YYDKDF in the germline V gene (reference sequence). CDR3 protein: CATSRDRGAYEQYF. The CDR3 DNA sequence: TGTGCCACCAGCAGAGATCGGGGGGCCTACGAGCAGTACTTC.

The rearrangement links TRBV2 to TRBJ2-7; D is unclear. This CDR3 comprises 11 residues. Germline CDR1 reads SNHLY; CDR2 reads FYNNEI. The V end lost 6 bases, the J end lost 0 bases, and 3 bases lay between the germline ends. In DNA, the CDR3 is TGTGCCAGCAGGGACTCCTACGAGCAGTACTTC. Its translation is CASRDSYEQYF.

This rearrangement joins TRBV7-2 to TRBJ2-5; D may be TRBD1 (7 bases). The J call is in doubt because the DNA end fits TRBJ2-7 better. Germline CDR1 is SGHTA and CDR2 is FQGNSA. CDR3 size: 15 residues. CDR3 sequence: CASSPRLGGGSEQYF. The CDR3 coding sequence is TGTGCCAGCAGCCCGCGTTTAGGAGGGGGCTCCGAGCAGTACTTC.

CDR3 residues: CATSRGGTGEYSYEQYF. As DNA, the CDR3 is TGTGCCACCAGCAGGGGGGGGACAGGGGAATACTCCTACGAGCAGTACTTC. The chain uses TRBV15 and TRBJ2-7, with 10 bases aligning to TRBD1. The CDR3 is made up of 17 amino acids. J gave up 0 bases and V 3 bases, and 8 bases lay outside the gene matches. Per the germline V gene, CDR1 is LNHNV and CDR2 is YYDKDF (reference sequence).

The chain combines TRBV9 with TRBJ1-1, with D possibly TRBD1 on 5 matching bases. The V gene's germline CDR1 is SGDLS and CDR2 YYNGEE. The CDR3 has 14 residues. V gave up 3 bases and J gave up 0 bases, with 9 bases separating them. This CDR3 reads CASSAEGLNTEAFF. The CDR3 region has the DNA TGTGCCAGCAGCGCCGAGGGACTGAACACTGAAGCTTTCTTT.

On this clone: The junction and the germline gene differ at one end; a read error may be behind it. The chain uses TRBV4-1 and TRBJ1-2; D call uncertain. CDR1 is MGHRA, CDR2 YSYEKL, per germline. This CDR3 spans 17 amino acids. The CDR3 DNA reads TGCGCCAGCAGCCAAGACCCCTACGGGGAGGGTTACTATGACTACACCTTC. It codes for CASSQDPYGEGYYDYTF.

This clone has a single count. Here the CDR3 DNA reads TGTGCCAGCAGCGTAGCCTCTAGCTACGAGCAGTACTTC. Encoded protein: CASSVASSYEQYF. The chain uses TRBV9 and TRBJ2-7, with D unclear. V lost 0 bases and J lost 3, with 7 bases in between. CDR1 and CDR2 (germline): SGDLS, YYNGEE. The CDR3 contains 13 residues.

The chain links TRBV4-3 to TRBJ2-7, with unresolved D. The CDR3 consists of 13 residues. Germline lookup yields CDR1 LGHNA and CDR2 YSLEER. V lost 3 bases, J lost 3 bases, and 9 bases lay in between. The CDR3 DNA reads as TGCGCCAGCAGCCAGCCGCGGAGCTACGAGCAGTACTTC. This sequence encodes CASSQPRSYEQYF.

The CDR3 DNA is TGTGCCAGCAGTTTAAAGTGGCGACAGGTGATCCCAATAGAAAAACTGTTTTTT. This gives the protein CASSLKWRQVIPIEKLFF. J is TRBJ1-4 and V is TRBV28, with D perhaps TRBD1 (6 bases). Germline V gene lookup returns CDR1 MDHEN and CDR2 SYDVKM. V lost 2 bases and J lost 8, with 24 bases in between. This CDR3 has 18 residues.

The chain recombines TRBV15 with TRBJ2-1; 9 positions agree with TRBD2. The CDR3 is 16 amino acids. Looked up from germline, CDR1 is LNHNV and CDR2 is YYDKDF (reference sequence). The J segment lost 4 bases and the V segment lost 0 bases, leaving 4 bases of the junction unmatched. The DNA of the CDR3 is TGTGCCACCAGCAGAGATAGGGCGGGAGGGTACAATGAGCAGTTCTTC. It translates to CATSRDRAGGYNEQFF.

The chain links TRBV5-1 to TRBJ2-1; D might be TRBD2 (6 bases). V shed 4 bases and J shed 8 bases, with 13 bases lying between them. The germline V gene encodes CDR1 SGHRS and CDR2 YFSETQ. This CDR3 has 13 residues. Written as DNA, the CDR3 is TGCGCCAGCAGCCTGACTAGTGGGTATGAGCAGTTCTTC. This encodes CASSLTSGYEQFF.

The rearrangement joins TRBV7-9 to TRBJ2-2; no reliable D call. This CDR3 has 15 residues. V shed 4 bases and J shed 0 bases, with 9 bases lying between them. The germline V gene has CDR1 SEHNR and CDR2 FQNEAQ (reference sequence). DNA for the CDR3: TGTGCCAGCAGCTGGTTGACGACGAACACCGGGGAGCTGTTTTTT. Translated, it gives CASSWLTTNTGELFF.

This chain joins TRBV16 and TRBJ1-5; 7 bases agree with TRBD1. The germline V gene has CDR1 KGHSY and CDR2 FQNENV. This CDR3 has 14 amino acids. Unmatched junction bases numbered 4, after V lost 4 bases and J lost 4 bases. The CDR3 DNA sequence: TGTGCCAGCAGCCCGGGGACAGCTAATCAGCCCCAGCATTTT. It yields the protein CASSPGTANQPQHF.

This chain links TRBV6-1 with TRBJ1-5, with 7 bases aligning to TRBD1. V dropped 0 bases and J dropped 7; count of bases not matched to a gene: 3. CDR1 is MNHNS and CDR2 is SASEGT in the germline V gene. There are 14 residues in the CDR3. The CDR3, as DNA: TGTGCCAGCAGTGAAGCGGACAGGAGGCAGCCCCAGCATTTT. This sequence encodes CASSEADRRQPQHF.

This chain links TRBV7-9 with TRBJ1-2, with D possibly TRBD1 on 5 matching bases. Germline CDR1 is SEHNR and CDR2 is FQNEAQ (reference sequence). This CDR3 has 14 residues. Trimming cost V 6 bases and J 2 bases, with 13 bases left between them. Here the CDR3 reads CASRLAGSNYGYTF. The DNA for the CDR3 is TGTGCCAGCAGACTGGCAGGGTCCAACTATGGCTACACCTTC. Using reference TRBV7-9 and TRBJ1-2 for the parts outside the CDR3, the full variable domain is DTGVSQNPRHKITKRGQNVTFRCDPISEHNRLYWYRQTLGQGPEFLTYFQNEAQLEKSRLLSDRFSAERPKGSFSTLEIQRTEQGDSAMYLCASRLAGSNYGYTFGSGTRLTVV.

V gene TRBV21-1 combines with J gene TRBJ2-5; TRBD1 is the table's D call and was not checked against the DNA. The J call may be mistaken, given a closer DNA end match to TRBJ2-7. TRBV21-1 is classified as a pseudogene. The CDR3 is 17 residues long. This chain's CDR3 is CAGSKAGADSSSYEQYF. The CDR3 DNA is TGTGCCGGCAGCAAAGCGGGAGCGGACAGCAGCTCCTACGAGCAGTACTTC.

The rearrangement links TRBV7-9 to TRBJ2-1; D gene ambiguous. CDR3 size: 12 residues. Looked up from germline, CDR1 is SEHNR and CDR2 is FQNEAQ (reference sequence). V lost 1 base and J 7 bases, leaving 5 bases between the germline ends. CDR3 sequence: CASSLGWNEQFF. The CDR3 nucleotides read TGTGCCAGCAGCTTAGGGTGGAATGAGCAGTTCTTC.

The rearrangement uses TRBV18 and TRBJ2-7; 11 bases match TRBD2. V shed 1 base and J 13 bases; nucleotides not matched to a gene: 9. The CDR3 length is 14 residues. Germline V gene sequence: CDR1 KGHSH, CDR2 LQKENI. CDR3 sequence reads: CASSPRVTSGSLYF. CDR3 DNA: TGTGCCAGCTCACCACGCGTCACTAGCGGGAGCCTATACTTC.

This sequence joins TRBV28 and TRBJ1-2; D might be TRBD1 (5 bases). The CDR3 runs to 12 residues. V was pared by 5 bases and J by 5 bases, with 9 bases between. Germline V gene sequence: CDR1 MDHEN, CDR2 SYDVKM. The CDR3 sequence is CASSPSGYGYTF. The CDR3 nucleotides read TGTGCCAGCAGTCCCTCAGGGTATGGCTACACCTTC.